The 8 T cell receptor beta chains given below trace back to one sample, sequenced in a study of T cell responses to AZD1222 COVID-19 vaccine. TCRdb's table, derived via immunoSEQ multiplex PCR, lists solely in-frame clones and lacks some. Recorded for this sample: some 150,000 clones. Sequenced material: peripheral blood. These receptor sequences come from an adult in good health.

The chain recombines TRBV6-1 with TRBJ2-7; 7 bases line up with TRBD2. The CDR3 runs to 16 residues. With 2 bases clipped from V and 3 bases from J, the junction kept 10 bases outside the gene matches. CDR1 is MNHNS and CDR2 is SASEGT in the germline V gene. CDR3 residues: CASSERAGALIYEQYF. The CDR3 nucleotides read TGTGCCAGCAGTGAAAGGGCGGGAGCCTTAATCTACGAGCAGTACTTC.

The rearrangement joins TRBV19 to TRBJ1-1; D uncertain. V was trimmed by 7 bases and J by 0 bases, leaving 12 bases between them. CDR3 size: 14 residues. CDR1 LNHDA and CDR2 SQIVND come from the germline V gene (reference sequence). CDR3: CASTADGLNTEAFF. In nucleotides, the CDR3 is TGTGCCAGTACCGCCGACGGATTGAACACTGAAGCTTTCTTT.

The rearrangement joins TRBV2 to TRBJ2-7; possible D gene TRBD1, 6 bases. V was shortened by 2 bases and J by 3 bases, with 11 bases between the two germline ends. The CDR3 runs 14 residues. CDR1 and CDR2 from the germline V gene are SNHLY and FYNNEI. The CDR3 protein is CASSERGQLYEQYF. The CDR3 region has the DNA TGTGCCAGCAGTGAACGTGGACAGCTCTACGAGCAGTACTTC.

This sequence joins TRBV28 and TRBJ1-5; D is ambiguous. V dropped 7 bases and J dropped 3 bases, with 7 bases sitting between them. The CDR3 spans 12 residues. Germline V gives CDR1 MDHEN, CDR2 SYDVKM. The CDR3: CASKRVNQPQHF. The CDR3 DNA reads as TGTGCCAGCAAGAGGGTCAATCAGCCCCAGCATTTT.

This chain connects TRBV18 to TRBJ1-1; 9 bases line up with TRBD1. The germline V gene has CDR1 KGHSH and CDR2 LQKENI. There are 13 residues in the CDR3. Unmatched junction bases numbered 3, after V lost 3 bases and J lost 7 bases. CDR3 nucleotide sequence: TGTGCCAGCTCACCGGGACAGGGTGTTGAAGCTTTCTTT. It translates to CASSPGQGVEAFF. Variable domain in full (rest from reference TRBV18 and TRBJ1-1): NAGVMQNPRHLVRRRGQEARLRCSPMKGHSHVYWYRQLPEEGLKFMVYLQKENIIDESGMPKERFSAEFPKEGPSILRIQQVVRGDSAAYFCASSPGQGVEAFFGQGTRLTVV.

The J gene is TRBJ1-5, the V gene TRBV5-1; maybe TRBD1 (5 bases). The CDR3 runs 15 residues. In germline, CDR1 is SGHRS, CDR2 YFSETQ. The ends were cut back, 4 bases at V and 4 bases at J, with 15 bases in the middle. CDR3 protein: CASSPDSQGNQPQHF. The DNA of the CDR3 is TGCGCCAGCAGCCCTGACTCCCAGGGTAATCAGCCCCAGCATTTT.

This chain joins TRBV20-1 and TRBJ1-4, with TRBD1 identical over 8 bases. V was clipped by 3 bases and J by 6 bases; unmatched bases: 15. This CDR3 region has 17 residues. In germline, CDR1 is DFQATT, CDR2 SNEGSKA (reference sequence). CDR3 nucleotides: TGCAGTGCTAGTCGGTGGGCAGGGGGCGCCTCTGATGAAAAACTGTTTTTT. This codes for CSASRWAGGASDEKLFF.

The CDR3 protein is CASSYGGNTEAFF. The CDR3 DNA is TGTGCCAGCAGTTACGGAGGGAACACTGAAGCTTTCTTT. V is TRBV6-2 or TRBV6-3 and J is TRBJ1-1; D call uncertain. Trimming pared 2 bases from V and 1 base from J, leaving 5 bases between. Germline CDR1 MNHEY, CDR2 SVGEGT. The CDR3 sequence is 13 residues long.